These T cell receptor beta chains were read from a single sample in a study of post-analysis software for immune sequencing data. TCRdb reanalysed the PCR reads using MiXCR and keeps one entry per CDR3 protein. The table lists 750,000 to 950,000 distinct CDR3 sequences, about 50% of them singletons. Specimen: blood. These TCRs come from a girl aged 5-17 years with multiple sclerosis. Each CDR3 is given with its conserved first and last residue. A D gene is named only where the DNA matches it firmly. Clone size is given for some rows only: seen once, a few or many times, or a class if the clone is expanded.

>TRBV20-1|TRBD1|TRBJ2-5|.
TGCAGTGCTCGAAGGGCAGGGGGAGAGACCCAGTACTTC
CSARRAGGETQYF
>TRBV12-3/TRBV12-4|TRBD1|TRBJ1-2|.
TGTGCCAGCAGTTCGAGACAGGGGAGTAACACCTTC
CASSSRQGSNTF
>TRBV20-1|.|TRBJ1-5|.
TGCAGTGCCCGACGCGGCAATCAGCCCCAGCATTTT
CSARRGNQPQHF
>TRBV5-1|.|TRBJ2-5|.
TGCGCCAGCAGCTTGGATTGGGGTGCCCAGTACTTC
CASSLDWGAQYF
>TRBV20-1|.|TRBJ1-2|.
TGCAGTGCTAGATCTTCAGGGGCTAGGGGCTACACCTTC
CSARSSGARGYTF
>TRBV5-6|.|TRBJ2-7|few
TGTGCCAGCAGCTTCCGTAGCGACTACGAGCAGTACTTC
CASSFRSDYEQYF
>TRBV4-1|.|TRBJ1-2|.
TGCGCCAGCAGCCAAGTTGGAGGGGAGGGCTACACCTTC
CASSQVGGEGYTF
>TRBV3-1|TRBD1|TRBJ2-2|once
TGTGCCAGCAGCCGAACCGGGACAGGGTTTCGACGGACCGGGGAGCTGTTTTTT
CASSRTGTGFRRTGELFF
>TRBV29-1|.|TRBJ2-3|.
TGCAGCGTTGAAGAGGCCTCCACAGATACGCAGTATTTT
CSVEEASTDTQYF
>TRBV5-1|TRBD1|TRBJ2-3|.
TGCGCCAGCAGCTTGGCCCTGAAGACAGGGGGCACAGATACGCAGTATTTT
CASSLALKTGGTDTQYF
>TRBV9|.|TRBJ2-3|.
TGTGCCAGCAGCGTAGATGCGGTCCGGGATACGCAGTATTTT
CASSVDAVRDTQYF
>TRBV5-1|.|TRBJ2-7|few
TGCGCCAGCAGCCGCGAGACACGGGCGGATGAGCAGTACTTC
CASSRETRADEQYF
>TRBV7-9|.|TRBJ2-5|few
TGTGCCAGCAGCAAGCGGTATCTGGAGACCCAGTACTTC
CASSKRYLETQYF
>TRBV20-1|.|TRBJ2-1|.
TGCAGTGCTAGGGACTCTAAATCCTACAATGAGCAGTTCTTC
CSARDSKSYNEQFF
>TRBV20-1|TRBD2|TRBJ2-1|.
TGCAGTGCACCCGGACCTAGCGGGAGGGCCTACAATGAGCAGTTCTTC
CSAPGPSGRAYNEQFF
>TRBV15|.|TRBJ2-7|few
TGTGCCACCAGCAGAGATCCCATAAGGTTAGGGAGTTCCTACGAGCAGTACTTC
CATSRDPIRLGSSYEQYF
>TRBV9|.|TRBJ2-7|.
TGTGCCAGCAGCGCCGTCAGGGGCGGGTCCTACGAGCAGTACTTC
CASSAVRGGSYEQYF
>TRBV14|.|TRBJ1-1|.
TGTGCCAGCAGCCAAGTTCAGGGAGGGACCACTGAAGCTTTCTTT
CASSQVQGGTTEAFF
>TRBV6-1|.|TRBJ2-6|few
TGTGCCAGCAGTGCGTCAGACAGCTCTGGGGCCAACGTCCTGACTTTC
CASSASDSSGANVLTF
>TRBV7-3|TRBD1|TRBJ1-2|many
TGTGCCAGCAGCTTAAGTCGGGACAGGAATTTCTATGGCTACACCTTC
CASSLSRDRNFYGYTF
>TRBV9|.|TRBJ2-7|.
TGTGCCAGCAGCGTAGGGGGGGAACCCTACGAGCAGTACTTC
CASSVGGEPYEQYF
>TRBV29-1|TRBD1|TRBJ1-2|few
TGCAGCGTTGAGATTGTTGGGGGCAGGGGGCTGGATGGCTACACCTTC
CSVEIVGGRGLDGYTF
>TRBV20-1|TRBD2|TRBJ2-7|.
TGCAGTGCACAAAGGACTAGCGGGAGTTTCCGCTACGAGCAGTACTTC
CSAQRTSGSFRYEQYF
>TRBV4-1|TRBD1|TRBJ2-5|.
TGCGCCAGCAGCCAAGATCCTCCAGGGACAGGGGACTACGGGCAGTACTTC
CASSQDPPGTGDYGQYF
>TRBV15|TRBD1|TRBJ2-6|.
TGTGCCACCAGCCCTCTAGTCGGGGACAGGGGACTCTCTGGGGCCAACGTCCTGACTTTC
CATSPLVGDRGLSGANVLTF
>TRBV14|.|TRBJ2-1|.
TGTGCCAGCAGTCCGTATACTCCATTAAATGAGCAGTTCTTC
CASSPYTPLNEQFF
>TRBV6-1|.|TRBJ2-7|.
TGTGCCAGCAGGAGACAGGCGGACGAGCAGTACTTC
CASRRQADEQYF
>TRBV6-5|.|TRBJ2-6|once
TGTGCCAGCAGGGAAGACAACAGGCGTGCCAACGTCCTGACTTTC
CASREDNRRANVLTF
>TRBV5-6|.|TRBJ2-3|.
TGTGCCAGCAACCGTGAAACAGATACGCAGTATTTT
CASNRETDTQYF
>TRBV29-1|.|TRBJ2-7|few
TGCAGCGTTGAATCGCCGGATAGAAGCTCCTACGAGCAGTACTTC
CSVESPDRSSYEQYF
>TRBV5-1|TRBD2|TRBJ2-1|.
TGCGCCAGCAGCTTGGCCGGGGAGGGCCAGAATGAGCAGTTCTTC
CASSLAGEGQNEQFF
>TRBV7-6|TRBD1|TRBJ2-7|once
TGTGCCAGCAGCTTAGCCGAGACAGGGGACTACGAGCAGTACTTC
CASSLAETGDYEQYF
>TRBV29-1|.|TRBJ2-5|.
TGCAGCGTTGAAGGGCGAGCGCGTGGAGAGACCCAGTACTTC
CSVEGRARGETQYF
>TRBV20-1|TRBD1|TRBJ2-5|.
TGCAGTGCTAGAGCGAGGACAGGGGGGGAGACCCAGTACTTC
CSARARTGGETQYF
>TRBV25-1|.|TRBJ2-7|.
TGTGCCAGCAGTGATTACGGGGGGCATGAGCAGTACTTC
CASSDYGGHEQYF